Listed below are T cell receptor beta chains from one sample, sequenced in a study of blood T cell repertoires in COVID-19. Clones were sequenced by immunoSEQ multiplex PCR, and TCRdb holds only the in-frame ones, with some missing. The table lists some 510,000 clones, 70% to 90% of them singletons, with 1.5% to 2% in the top ten. Sequencing was carried out using PBMCs or T cells enriched from blood (not recorded which). The receptors here all came from a woman in her 40s who had recovered from COVID-19. The conserved cysteine and the conserved F or W are not part of the CDR3 here. Fields, in order: V gene, J gene, CDR3 protein.

TRBV3-1/TRBV3-2	TRBJ2-7	ASSHQTVGLAHEQY
TRBV2	TRBJ2-3	ASRLVPTDTQY
TRBV27	TRBJ1-3	ASSPRGGNTIY
TRBV6-4	TRBJ2-1	ASSDSTRGYNEQF
TRBV6-5	TRBJ2-7	ASSYGTASYEQY
TRBV27	TRBJ2-1	ASSSSGGSYNEQF
TRBV19	TRBJ1-4	ASSIPYRGPNEKLF
TRBV6-2/TRBV6-3	TRBJ1-2	ASSNSGVYGYT
TRBV12-3/TRBV12-4	TRBJ1-1	ASSSRRLAEAF
TRBV5-8	TRBJ2-5	ASSLVPQETQY
TRBV9	TRBJ1-6	ASSVGGNSPLH
TRBV12-2	TRBJ2-2	ASRQGDTGELF
TRBV7-5	TRBJ2-3	ARSPSPETDTQY
TRBV21-1	TRBJ1-2	ASSKGGRAAPGNGYT
TRBV6-4	TRBJ2-2	ASSAGVNTGELF
TRBV29-1	TRBJ2-4	SVSDISKNIQY
TRBV19	TRBJ1-3	ASSYSYGNTIY
TRBV11-2	TRBJ2-7	ASSLDLMQGIFQGEQY
TRBV6-5	TRBJ2-5	ASAKVPGQETQY
TRBV11-2	TRBJ2-7	ASSPRDYEQY
TRBV11-2	TRBJ1-5	ASATQGAPQH
TRBV13	TRBJ1-6	ASSVISGGGSPLH
TRBV24-1	TRBJ1-2	ATSDYRTEGYT
TRBV7-9	TRBJ2-3	ASSWTGEDTTQY
TRBV7-6	TRBJ1-1	ASSLPRGEAF
TRBV24-1	TRBJ2-1	ATSGSTGRGAYNEQF
TRBV7-9	TRBJ2-7	ASSPPGLARGEQY
TRBV5-1	TRBJ1-1	ASRQGSNEAF
TRBV10-2	TRBJ1-2	ASSEMFGQGSPYGYT
TRBV3-1/TRBV3-2	TRBJ2-1	ASSQGGGGATEQF
TRBV6-5	TRBJ2-3	ASSYFSGIGGGTQY
TRBV1	TRBJ1-2	TSSPPGSRGYGYT
TRBV9	TRBJ2-7	ASSVGSRGASYEQY
TRBV29-1	TRBJ1-1	SVLSEGGGEAF
TRBV28	TRBJ1-3	ASSLGSGSGNTIY
TRBV5-1	TRBJ2-7	ASSLAWRASLTYEQY
TRBV30	TRBJ1-1	AWTPRNTEAF
TRBV12-3/TRBV12-4	TRBJ1-1	ASSSRTGAEAF
TRBV4-2	TRBJ2-3	ASSQDVTSGRRDTQY
TRBV6-5	TRBJ1-1	ASSYSNGATEAF
TRBV7-7	TRBJ2-7	ASSPLLGDPGGLSYEQY
TRBV14	TRBJ1-2	ASSYNLGAQGNYGYT
TRBV10-1	TRBJ2-2	ASSEGLAAETGELF
TRBV19	TRBJ1-4	ASSMVPGTNEKLF
TRBV7-9	TRBJ1-4	ASSLGQGREKLF
TRBV27	TRBJ2-3	ASSLSRVSTDTQY
TRBV7-8	TRBJ1-1	ASSSSRRDTEAF
TRBV29-1	TRBJ1-2	SVEIVQGYGYT
TRBV12-3/TRBV12-4	TRBJ1-6	ASILGGNSPLH
TRBV11-3	TRBJ2-7	ASSLRQGATYEQY
TRBV7-2	TRBJ1-5	ASSLTYGGMGQPQH
TRBV4-3	TRBJ1-2	ASSLDPGSSYGYT
TRBV5-1	TRBJ2-3	ASSLGKAGLDTQY
TRBV6-5	TRBJ1-4	ASSWGQGRRGEKLF
TRBV7-2	TRBJ2-2	ASSLGTVNTGELF